One TCR beta chain is described in this entry. This sample stems from a study of T cell changes during pregnancy in multiple sclerosis. Germline V lookup: CDR1 SNHLY, CDR2 FYNNEI. This CDR3 has 14 amino acids. V lost 5 bases and J lost 5, with 13 bases in between. TCRdb's table, derived via immunoSEQ multiplex PCR, lists solely in-frame clones and lacks some. The data show under 95,000 clones, 85% to 95% seen once. The sequence was collected from a female donor with multiple sclerosis, enrolled in a pregnancy study. The source was CD4+ T cells from peripheral blood mononuclear cells, collected before pregnancy. This chain uses TRBV2 with TRBJ1-5; D is possibly TRBD1 (6 bases). The CDR3 DNA reads TGTGCCAGCAGTAGATCTCCAGGGGATCAGCCCCAGCATTTT. It is translated as CASSRSPGDQPQHF.